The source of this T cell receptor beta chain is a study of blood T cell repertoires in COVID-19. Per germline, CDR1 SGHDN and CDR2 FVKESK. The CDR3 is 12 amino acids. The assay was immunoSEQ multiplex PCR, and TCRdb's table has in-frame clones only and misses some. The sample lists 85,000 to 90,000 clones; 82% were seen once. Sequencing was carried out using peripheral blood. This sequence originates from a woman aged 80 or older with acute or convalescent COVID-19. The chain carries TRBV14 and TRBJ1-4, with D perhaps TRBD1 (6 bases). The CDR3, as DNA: TGTCCCCGAAGGGGGGGACTTCGGGAACTGTTTTTT. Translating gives CPRRGGLRELFF.